Following are 14 T cell receptor beta chains from one sample sequenced in a study of shared clonotypes between healthy human individuals. The method was immunoSEQ multiplex PCR; TCRdb's version includes in-frame clones alone and lacks a portion of them. In the table there are 550,000 to 700,000 clones, around 73% of which are singletons. The sample taken for sequencing was memory CD4+ T cells sorted from blood. Noted subset: CD45RA-negative fraction. The receptors were sampled from a woman in her 30s in good health.

In DNA, the CDR3 is TGCGCCAGCAGCTTACTAGCGGGACTAGGCAATGAGCAGTTCTTC. Its translation is CASSLLAGLGNEQFF. The J gene is TRBJ2-1, the V gene TRBV5-1; the match to TRBD2 covers 10 bases. From germline, CDR1 is SGHRS and CDR2 YFSETQ. This CDR3 spans 15 amino acids. The junction had 5 bases not matched to a gene; V was cut back by 2 bases and J by 6 bases. Full variable domain (rest looked up from reference TRBV5-1 and TRBJ2-1): KAGVTQTPRYLIKTRGQQVTLSCSPISGHRSVSWYQQTPGQGLQFLFEYFSETQRNKGNFPGRFSGRQFSNSRSEMNVSTLELGDSALYLCASSLLAGLGNEQFFGPGTRLTVL.

The chain joins TRBV30 to TRBJ1-1, with TRBD1 identical over 10 bases. V lost 4 bases, J lost 7 bases, and 6 bases stayed unmatched. From germline, CDR1 is GTSNPN and CDR2 SVGIG (reference sequence). The CDR3 covers 13 residues. CDR3 in amino acids: CAWTGTGASEAFF. The CDR3 nucleotides are TGTGCCTGGACCGGGACAGGGGCGAGTGAAGCTTTCTTT.

The rearrangement links TRBV19 to TRBJ2-2; D gene ambiguous. Germline V gives CDR1 LNHDA, CDR2 SQIVND (reference sequence). This CDR3 spans 14 amino acids. The V end was cut by 10 bases, the J end by 3 bases, with 15 bases between. For the CDR3, the DNA is TGTGCCACCCGAGCAAACCCGCACACCGGGGAGCTGTTTTTT. As protein: CATRANPHTGELFF.

This chain uses TRBV19 with TRBJ1-2; no reliable D call. The CDR3 covers 13 residues. Germline CDR1 reads LNHDA; CDR2 reads SQIVND (reference sequence). Trimming left V 9 bases short and J 1 base short, with 12 bases between. In DNA, the CDR3 is TGTGCCAGCTCCACCTTGGATAACTATGGCTACACCTTC. Translated: CASSTLDNYGYTF.

J is TRBJ1-1 and V is TRBV11-2; D gene ambiguous. V was shortened by 4 bases and J by 1 base, with 7 bases between the two germline ends. The CDR3 is 13 residues long. Germline V CDR1 and CDR2: SGHAT, FQNNGV. The CDR3 DNA follows: TGTGCCAGCAGCTGGTCCGGGAACACTGAAGCTTTCTTT. It yields the protein CASSWSGNTEAFF.

Only one count was recorded for this clone. The chain uses TRBV6-6 and TRBJ2-7, with no clear D. Trimming took 6 bases from V and 2 from J, leaving 20 bases between them. The CDR3 extends over 16 amino acids. The germline CDR1 and CDR2 sequences are MNHNY and SVGAGI (reference sequence). CDR3 in amino acids: CASRSDGSTRAYEQYF. CDR3 bases: TGTGCCAGCAGATCGGACGGCTCAACAAGGGCCTACGAGCAGTACTTC.

This rearrangement joins TRBV27 to TRBJ1-2, with D uncertain. This CDR3 spans 19 amino acids. Trimming removed 2 bases at V and 1 base at J, with 23 bases between. The germline V gene encodes CDR1 MNHEY and CDR2 SMNVEV (reference sequence). CDR3 region: CASSLVAVGQRSINYGYTF. The CDR3 coding sequence is TGTGCCAGCAGTTTAGTGGCCGTAGGGCAGAGGTCTATTAACTATGGCTACACCTTC.

The chain combines TRBV19 with TRBJ2-5, with D possibly TRBD2 on 6 matching bases. The CDR3 totals 15 residues. CDR1 and CDR2 (germline): LNHDA, SQIVND (reference sequence). Deletions cut 5 bases from V and 5 bases from J, with 18 bases between. The CDR3 loop is CASSLGGGVGETQYF. In nucleotides, the CDR3 is TGTGCCAGTAGTTTGGGTGGAGGGGTCGGGGAGACCCAGTACTTC.

The chain links TRBV7-6 to TRBJ2-2, with a tentative D call TRBD2 (5 bases). The length of the CDR3 is 17 residues. Germline CDR1 reads SGHVS; CDR2 reads FNYEAQ. The germline V and J ends were trimmed by 5 bases and 6 bases, with 22 bases remaining between them. CDR3 protein: CASSALGKRRGPGELFF. CDR3 coding DNA: TGTGCCAGCAGCGCCTTAGGAAAGCGGAGAGGGCCCGGGGAGCTGTTTTTT.

This clone is a singleton in its sample. The chain has TRBV18 and TRBJ2-2; maybe TRBD1 (6 bases). From germline, CDR1 is KGHSH and CDR2 LQKENI. With 5 bases removed from V and 6 bases from J, the gap between germline ends came to 10 bases. This CDR3 spans 13 amino acids. The CDR3: CASSNREAGELFF. CDR3 sequence (DNA): TGTGCCAGCTCAAACAGGGAAGCCGGGGAGCTGTTTTTT.

As regards this clone: Distinct nucleotide sequences in the sample also encode this CDR3. The chain couples TRBV18 to TRBJ2-1; 10 bases fit TRBD2. The CDR3 has 15 amino acids. V lost 0 bases and J lost 8; bases outside the gene matches: 4. CDR1 and CDR2 (germline): KGHSH, LQKENI. This CDR3 is CASSPPLAGEDEQFF. In DNA, the CDR3 is TGTGCCAGCTCACCACCCCTAGCGGGAGAGGATGAGCAGTTCTTC.

The chain carries TRBV28 and TRBJ2-7; 10 bases map to TRBD2. The CDR3 has 15 amino acids. The J segment lost 4 bases and the V segment lost 6 bases, leaving 9 bases of the junction unmatched. CDR1 is MDHEN and CDR2 is SYDVKM in the germline V gene. CDR3 DNA: TGTGCCAGCAGCCCTACTAGCGGGGCTGGGTACGAGCAGTACTTC. As protein: CASSPTSGAGYEQYF.

The chain combines TRBV6-1 with TRBJ2-3; 9 nucleotides line up with TRBD2. With V trimmed by 0 bases and J by 2 bases, 9 bases remained unmatched. This CDR3 has 18 residues. CDR1 is MNHNS, CDR2 SASEGT, per germline. The CDR3 spells CASSEAGTSIPSTDTQYF. Written as DNA, the CDR3 is TGTGCCAGCAGTGAAGCGGGGACTAGCATCCCCTCCACAGATACGCAGTATTTT.

V usage is TRBV6-5 and J usage is TRBJ2-1; TRBD2 matches at 10 bases. The germline gives CDR1 MNHEY, CDR2 SVGAGI. The CDR3 spans 15 residues. V shed 4 bases, J shed 8 bases, and the junction held 8 bases outside the gene matches. CDR3 in amino acids: CASSSSGSTTHEQFF. The CDR3 DNA sequence: TGTGCCAGCAGTTCTAGCGGGAGTACTACGCATGAGCAGTTCTTC.